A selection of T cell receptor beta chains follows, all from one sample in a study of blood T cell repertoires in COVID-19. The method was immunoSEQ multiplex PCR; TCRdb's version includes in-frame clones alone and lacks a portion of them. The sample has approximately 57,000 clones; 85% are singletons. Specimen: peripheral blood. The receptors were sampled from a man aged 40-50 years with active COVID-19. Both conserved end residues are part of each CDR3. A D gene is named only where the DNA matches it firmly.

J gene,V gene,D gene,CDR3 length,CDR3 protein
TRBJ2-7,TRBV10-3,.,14,CAIRGTYPSYEQYF
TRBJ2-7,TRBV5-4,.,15,CASSPGTRGSYEQYF
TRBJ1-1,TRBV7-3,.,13,CASGPSGAAKAFF
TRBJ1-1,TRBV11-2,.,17,CASSLEVGADVWTEAFF
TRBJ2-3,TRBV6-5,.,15,CASRDPSRRRDTQYF
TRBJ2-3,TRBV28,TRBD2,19,CASSPLGLAGFTSTDTQYF
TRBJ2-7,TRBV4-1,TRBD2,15,CASSLAGGPSYEQYF
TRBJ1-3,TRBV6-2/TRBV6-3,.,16,CASSLQGLFSGNTIYF
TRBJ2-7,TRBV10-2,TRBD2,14,CASSGASGKGEQYF
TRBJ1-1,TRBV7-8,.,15,CASSPWTARNTEAFF
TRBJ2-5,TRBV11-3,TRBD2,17,CASSPGTSVGLEETQYF
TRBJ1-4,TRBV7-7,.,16,CASSPAVRAGYEKLFF
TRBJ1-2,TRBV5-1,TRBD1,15,CASSFGDRVNYGYTF
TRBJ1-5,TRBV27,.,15,CASSLRRGGGQPQHF
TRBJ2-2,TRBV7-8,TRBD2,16,CASSLMLAGVTGELFF
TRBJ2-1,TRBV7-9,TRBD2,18,CASSLAVKTSGSENEQFF
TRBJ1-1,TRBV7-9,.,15,CASTQRGGLGTEAFF
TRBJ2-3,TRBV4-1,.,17,CASSQDVEGGRTDTQYF
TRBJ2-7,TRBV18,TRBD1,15,CASSRVPGQGTGQYF
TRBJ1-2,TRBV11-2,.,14,CASSLDRAGDGYTF
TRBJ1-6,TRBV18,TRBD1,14,CASSLNQGDSPLHF
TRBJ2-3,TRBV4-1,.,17,CASSHLLHKSGWDTQYF
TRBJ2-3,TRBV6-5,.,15,CASSLDTSSTDTQYF
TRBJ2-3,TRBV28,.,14,CASSFRQGTDTQYF
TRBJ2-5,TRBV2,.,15,CASSEERGRPFAQYF
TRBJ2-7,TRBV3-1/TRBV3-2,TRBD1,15,CASSQVGQGHYEQYF
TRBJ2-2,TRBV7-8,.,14,CASSPNTGTGELFF
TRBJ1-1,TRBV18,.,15,CASSLDRTENTEAFF
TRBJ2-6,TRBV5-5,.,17,CASSQNPGGTGANVLTF
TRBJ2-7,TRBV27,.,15,CASSFWAGNSYEQYF
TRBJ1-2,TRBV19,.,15,CASSLQGTKNYGYTF
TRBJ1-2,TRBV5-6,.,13,CASSLDRAYGYTF
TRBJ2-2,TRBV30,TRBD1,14,CAWSVGQGAGELFF
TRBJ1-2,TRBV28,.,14,CASSSPRRAPGYTF
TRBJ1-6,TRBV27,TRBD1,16,CASSLLPGQYNSPLHF
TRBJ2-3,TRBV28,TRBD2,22,CASSLTRASGRPRPSSPDTQYF
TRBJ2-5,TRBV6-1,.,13,CASSEVAQETQYF
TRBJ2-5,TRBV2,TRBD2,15,CASSEGLAFGETQYF
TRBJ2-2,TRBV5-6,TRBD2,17,CASSSGLAGPNTGELFF
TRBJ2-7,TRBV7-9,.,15,CASSPSGQRVAEQYF
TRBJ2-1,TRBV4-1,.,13,CASSQETTGSQFF
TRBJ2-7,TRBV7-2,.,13,CASSTGLGYEQYF
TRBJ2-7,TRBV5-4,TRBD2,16,CASSTGGSGSSYEQYF
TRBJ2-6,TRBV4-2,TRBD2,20,CASTPRIQREVYSGANVLTF
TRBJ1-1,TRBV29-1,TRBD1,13,CSVASGGNTEAFF
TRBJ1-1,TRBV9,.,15,CASSVDALLNTEAFF
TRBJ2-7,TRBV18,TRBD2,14,CASSRSGSMSEQYF
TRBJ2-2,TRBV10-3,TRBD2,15,CATGDREENTGELFF
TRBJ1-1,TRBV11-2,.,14,CASSLDRGGTEAFF
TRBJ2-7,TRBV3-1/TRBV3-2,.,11,CASSQVGEQYF
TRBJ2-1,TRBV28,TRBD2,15,CATRRAGERVNEQFF
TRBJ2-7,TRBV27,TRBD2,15,CASSTLLAGSYEQYF